This T cell receptor (beta chain) came from a study of CD8 T cells in Susac syndrome. Whole-study results and caveats: No clonal expansion appeared among CD4+ T cells in Susac patients.

On this clonotype: The antigen is unknown.

cDNA came from about 0.5 to 1 ug RNA primed by random hexamers. TCRdb fed the immunoSEQ multiplex PCR reads into MiXCR, producing one record per CDR3 protein. The sample records roughly 200,000 distinct CDR3 sequences, over 90% being singletons. V shed 6 bases, J shed 8 bases, and the junction held 9 bases outside the gene matches. The CDR3 length is 12 residues. Germline V gives CDR1 DFQATT, CDR2 SNEGSKA (reference sequence). The chain carries TRBV20-1 and TRBJ1-2; TRBD1 aligns across 7 bases. The receptor comes from a human donor with Susac syndrome. Sequencing was carried out using CD4+ T cells from PBMCs. The CDR3 is CSAKDRTGGYTF. The CDR3 bases are TGCAGTGCCAAGGACAGGACGGGAGGCTACACCTTC.